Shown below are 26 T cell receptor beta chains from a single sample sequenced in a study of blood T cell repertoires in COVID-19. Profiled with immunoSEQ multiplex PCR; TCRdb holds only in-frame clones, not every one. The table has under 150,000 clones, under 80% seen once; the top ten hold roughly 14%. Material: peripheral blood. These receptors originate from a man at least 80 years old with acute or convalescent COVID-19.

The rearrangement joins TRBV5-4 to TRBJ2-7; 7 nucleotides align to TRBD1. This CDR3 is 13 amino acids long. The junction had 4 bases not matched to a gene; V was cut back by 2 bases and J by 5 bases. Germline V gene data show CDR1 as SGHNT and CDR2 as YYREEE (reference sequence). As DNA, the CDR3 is TGTGCCAGCAGCTTCGCAGGGGGAGACGAGCAGTACTTC. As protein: CASSFAGGDEQYF.

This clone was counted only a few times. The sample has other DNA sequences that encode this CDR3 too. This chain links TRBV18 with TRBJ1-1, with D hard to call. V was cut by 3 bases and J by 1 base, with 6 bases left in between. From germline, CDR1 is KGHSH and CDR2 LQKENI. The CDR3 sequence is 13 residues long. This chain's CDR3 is CASSPRGNTEAFF. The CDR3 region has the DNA TGTGCCAGCTCACCGCGCGGGAACACTGAAGCTTTCTTT. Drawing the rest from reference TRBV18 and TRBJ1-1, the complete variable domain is NAGVMQNPRHLVRRRGQEARLRCSPMKGHSHVYWYRQLPEEGLKFMVYLQKENIIDESGMPKERFSAEFPKEGPSILRIQQVVRGDSAAYFCASSPRGNTEAFFGQGTRLTVV.

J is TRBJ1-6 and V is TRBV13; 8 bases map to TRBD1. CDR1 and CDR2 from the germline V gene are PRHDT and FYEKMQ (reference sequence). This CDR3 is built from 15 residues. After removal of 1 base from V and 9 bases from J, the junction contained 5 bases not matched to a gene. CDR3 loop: CASSLVGTGSSPLHF. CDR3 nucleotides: TGTGCCAGCAGCTTAGTCGGGACAGGTAGTTCACCCCTCCACTTT.

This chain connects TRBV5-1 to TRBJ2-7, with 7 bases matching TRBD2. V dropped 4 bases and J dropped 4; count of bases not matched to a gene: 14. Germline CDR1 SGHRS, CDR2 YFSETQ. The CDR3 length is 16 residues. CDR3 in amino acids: CASSEGPAGVSYEQYF. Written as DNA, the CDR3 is TGCGCCAGCAGCGAAGGCCCTGCGGGGGTCTCGTACGAGCAGTACTTC.

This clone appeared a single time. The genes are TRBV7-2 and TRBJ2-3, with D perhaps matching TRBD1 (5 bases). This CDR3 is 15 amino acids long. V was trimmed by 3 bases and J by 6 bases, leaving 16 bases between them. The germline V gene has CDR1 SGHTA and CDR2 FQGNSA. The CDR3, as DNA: TGTGCCAGCAGCTTGGTGACAGCTCTTGACGATACGCAGTATTTT. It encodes CASSLVTALDDTQYF.

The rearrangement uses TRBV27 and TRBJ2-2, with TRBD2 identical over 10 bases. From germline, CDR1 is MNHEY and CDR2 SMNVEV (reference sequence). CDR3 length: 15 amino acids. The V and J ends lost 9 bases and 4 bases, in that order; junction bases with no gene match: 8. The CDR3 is CASSPGLAFTGELFF. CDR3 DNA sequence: TGTGCCAGTTCTCCGGGACTAGCGTTCACCGGGGAGCTGTTTTTT.

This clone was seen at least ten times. The CDR3 sequence is CASRQTYGYTF. CDR3 DNA: TGTGCCAGTAGACAGACCTATGGCTACACCTTC. The chain employs TRBV19 and TRBJ1-2; no clear D. Germline V lookup: CDR1 LNHDA, CDR2 SQIVND (reference sequence). V gave up 6 bases and J gave up 4 bases, with 6 bases separating them. The CDR3 runs to 11 residues. The whole variable domain, remainder taken from reference TRBV19 and TRBJ1-2, is DGGITQSPKYLFRKEGQNVTLSCEQNLNHDAMYWYRQDPGQGLRLIYYSQIVNDFQKGDIAEGYSVSREKKESFPLTVTSAQKNPTAFYLCASRQTYGYTFGSGTRLTVV.

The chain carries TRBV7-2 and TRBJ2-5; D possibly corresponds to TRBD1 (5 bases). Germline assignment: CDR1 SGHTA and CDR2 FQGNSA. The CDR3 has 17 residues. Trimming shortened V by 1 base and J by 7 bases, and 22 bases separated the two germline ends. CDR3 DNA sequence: TGTGCCAGCAGCTTAGGGGGCGCCACCCGAGGTTTCGGGACCCAGTACTTC. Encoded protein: CASSLGGATRGFGTQYF.

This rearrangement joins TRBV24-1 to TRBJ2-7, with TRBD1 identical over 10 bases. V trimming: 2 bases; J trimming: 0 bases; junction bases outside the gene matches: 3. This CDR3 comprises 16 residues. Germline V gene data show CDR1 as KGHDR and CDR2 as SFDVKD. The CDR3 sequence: CATSDSGQGFSYEQYF. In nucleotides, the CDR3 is TGTGCCACCAGTGATTCGGGACAGGGGTTCTCCTACGAGCAGTACTTC.

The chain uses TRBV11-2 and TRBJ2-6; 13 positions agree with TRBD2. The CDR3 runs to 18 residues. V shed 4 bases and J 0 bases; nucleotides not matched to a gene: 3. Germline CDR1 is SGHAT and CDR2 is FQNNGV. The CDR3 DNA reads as TGTGCCAGCAGCTCGGGGACTAGCGGGGTCTCTGGGGCCAACGTCCTGACTTTC. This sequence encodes CASSSGTSGVSGANVLTF.

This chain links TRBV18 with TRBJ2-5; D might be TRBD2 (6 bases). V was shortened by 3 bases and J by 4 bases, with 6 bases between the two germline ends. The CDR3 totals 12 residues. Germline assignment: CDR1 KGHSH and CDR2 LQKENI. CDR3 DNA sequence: TGTGCCAGCTCACCGGGGGGAGAGACCCAGTACTTC. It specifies CASSPGGETQYF.

Here the CDR3 DNA reads TGCGCCAGCAGCTTGAACACAGGGCAACAAGAGACCCAGTACTTC. Amino acid sequence: CASSLNTGQQETQYF. V and J are TRBV5-1 and TRBJ2-5; tentatively, D is TRBD1 (6 bases). CDR3 length equals 15 residues. V was clipped by 1 base and J by 2 bases, with 12 bases between them. CDR1 is SGHRS, CDR2 YFSETQ, per germline.

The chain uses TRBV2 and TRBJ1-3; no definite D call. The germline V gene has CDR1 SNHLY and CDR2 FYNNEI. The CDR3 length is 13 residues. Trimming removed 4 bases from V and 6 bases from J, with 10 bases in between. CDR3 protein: CASSVSSVNTIYF. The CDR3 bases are TGTGCCAGCAGTGTATCTTCGGTAAACACCATATATTTT.

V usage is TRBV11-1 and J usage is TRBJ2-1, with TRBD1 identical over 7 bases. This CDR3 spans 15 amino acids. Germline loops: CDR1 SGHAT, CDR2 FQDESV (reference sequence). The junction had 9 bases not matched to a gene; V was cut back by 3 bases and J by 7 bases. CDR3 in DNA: TGTGCCAGCAGCTTTCCCTGGACAGGTCGGAATGAGCAGTTCTTC. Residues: CASSFPWTGRNEQFF.

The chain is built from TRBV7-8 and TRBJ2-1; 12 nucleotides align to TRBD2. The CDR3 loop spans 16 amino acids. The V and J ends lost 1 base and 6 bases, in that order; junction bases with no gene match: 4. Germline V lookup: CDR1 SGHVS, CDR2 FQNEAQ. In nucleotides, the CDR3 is TGTGCCAGCAGCTTAGTAACTAGCGGGGGGTTCAATGAGCAGTTCTTC. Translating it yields CASSLVTSGGFNEQFF.

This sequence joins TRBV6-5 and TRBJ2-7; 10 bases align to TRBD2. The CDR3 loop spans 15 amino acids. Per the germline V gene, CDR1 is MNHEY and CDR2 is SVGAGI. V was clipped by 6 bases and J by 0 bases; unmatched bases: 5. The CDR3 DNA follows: TGTGCCAGCAGGGGTTTAGCGGGGGGCTCCTACGAGCAGTACTTC. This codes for CASRGLAGGSYEQYF.

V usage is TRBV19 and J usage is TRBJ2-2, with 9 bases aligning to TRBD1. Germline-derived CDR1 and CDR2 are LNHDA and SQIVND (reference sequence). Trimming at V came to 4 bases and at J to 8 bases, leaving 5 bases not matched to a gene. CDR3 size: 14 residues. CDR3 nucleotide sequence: TGTGCCAGTAGTACGGACAGGGGTACTGGGGAGCTGTTTTTT. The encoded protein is CASSTDRGTGELFF. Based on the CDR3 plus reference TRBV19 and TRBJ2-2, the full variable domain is DGGITQSPKYLFRKEGQNVTLSCEQNLNHDAMYWYRQDPGQGLRLIYYSQIVNDFQKGDIAEGYSVSREKKESFPLTVTSAQKNPTAFYLCASSTDRGTGELFFGEGSRLTVL.

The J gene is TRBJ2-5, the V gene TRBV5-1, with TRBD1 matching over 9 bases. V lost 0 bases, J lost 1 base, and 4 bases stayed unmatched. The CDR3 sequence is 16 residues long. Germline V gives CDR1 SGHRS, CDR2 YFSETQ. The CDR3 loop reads CASSLGDRDFQETQYF. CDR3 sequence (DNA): TGCGCCAGCAGCTTGGGGGACAGGGACTTCCAAGAGACCCAGTACTTC. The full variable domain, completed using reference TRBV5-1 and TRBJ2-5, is KAGVTQTPRYLIKTRGQQVTLSCSPISGHRSVSWYQQTPGQGLQFLFEYFSETQRNKGNFPGRFSGRQFSNSRSEMNVSTLELGDSALYLCASSLGDRDFQETQYFGPGTRLLVL.

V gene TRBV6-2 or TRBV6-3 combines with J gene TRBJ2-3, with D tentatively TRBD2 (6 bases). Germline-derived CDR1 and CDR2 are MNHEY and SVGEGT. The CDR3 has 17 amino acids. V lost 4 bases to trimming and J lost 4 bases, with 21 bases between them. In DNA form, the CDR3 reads TGTGCCAGCAGTTCCCCTCGATACGGGGGTAACGCAGATACGCAGTATTTT. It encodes CASSSPRYGGNADTQYF.

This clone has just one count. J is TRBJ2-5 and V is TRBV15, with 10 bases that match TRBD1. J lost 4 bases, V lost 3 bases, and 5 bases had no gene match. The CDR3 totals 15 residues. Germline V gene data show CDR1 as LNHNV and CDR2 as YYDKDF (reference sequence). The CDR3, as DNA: TGTGCCACCAGCAGGACCGGGACAGGGGTAGAGACCCAGTACTTC. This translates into CATSRTGTGVETQYF.

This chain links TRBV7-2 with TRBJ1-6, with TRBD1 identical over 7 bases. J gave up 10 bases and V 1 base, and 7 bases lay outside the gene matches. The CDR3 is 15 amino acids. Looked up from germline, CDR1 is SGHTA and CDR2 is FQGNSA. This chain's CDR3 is CASSLVQGVRSPLHF. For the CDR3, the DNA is TGTGCCAGCAGCTTAGTGCAGGGGGTGAGATCACCCCTCCACTTT. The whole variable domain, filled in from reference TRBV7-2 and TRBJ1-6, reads GAGVSQSPSNKVTEKGKDVELRCDPISGHTALYWYRQSLGQGLEFLIYFQGNSAPDKSGLPSDRFSAERTGGSVSTLTIQRTQQEDSAVYLCASSLVQGVRSPLHFGNGTRLTVT.

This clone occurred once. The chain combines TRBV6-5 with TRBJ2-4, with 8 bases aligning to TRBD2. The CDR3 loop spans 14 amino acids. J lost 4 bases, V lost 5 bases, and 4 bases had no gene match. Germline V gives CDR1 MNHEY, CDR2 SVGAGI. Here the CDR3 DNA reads TGTGCCAGCAGTCGAATAGCGGGGAAAAACATTCAGTACTTC. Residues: CASSRIAGKNIQYF.

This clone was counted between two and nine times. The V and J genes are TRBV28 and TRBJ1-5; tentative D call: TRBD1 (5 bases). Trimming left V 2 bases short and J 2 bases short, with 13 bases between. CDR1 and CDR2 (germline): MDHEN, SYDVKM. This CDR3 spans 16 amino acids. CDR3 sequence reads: CASSLGALGGNQPQHF. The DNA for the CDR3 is TGTGCCAGCAGTTTAGGGGCTCTAGGCGGCAATCAGCCCCAGCATTTT.

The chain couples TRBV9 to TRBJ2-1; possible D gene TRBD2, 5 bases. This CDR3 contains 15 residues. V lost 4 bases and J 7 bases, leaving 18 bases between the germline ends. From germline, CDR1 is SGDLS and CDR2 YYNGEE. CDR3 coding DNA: TGTGCCAGCAGCATAACTAGTCTCGGACGGAATGAGCAGTTCTTC. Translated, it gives CASSITSLGRNEQFF.

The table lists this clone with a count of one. CDR3 DNA: TGTGCCAGCAGTAACCCGGGGGGGGCCTACAATGAGCAGTTCTTC. Amino acid sequence: CASSNPGGAYNEQFF. The chain recombines TRBV6-6 with TRBJ2-1, with 8 bases aligning to TRBD2. CDR1 is MNHNY and CDR2 is SVGAGI in the germline V gene (reference sequence). The CDR3 consists of 15 residues. Unmatched junction bases numbered 5, after V lost 5 bases and J lost 2 bases.

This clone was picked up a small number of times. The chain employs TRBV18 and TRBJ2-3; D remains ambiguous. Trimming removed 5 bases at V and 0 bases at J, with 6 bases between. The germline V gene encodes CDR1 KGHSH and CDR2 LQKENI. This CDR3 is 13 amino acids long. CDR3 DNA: TGTGCCAGCTCAGGGCCTAGCACAGATACGCAGTATTTT. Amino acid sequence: CASSGPSTDTQYF.